Shown below are 21 T cell receptor beta chains from a single sample sequenced in a study of shared clonotypes between healthy human individuals. Clones were sequenced by immunoSEQ multiplex PCR, and TCRdb holds only the in-frame ones, with some missing. The sample holds around 2.5 million clones, more than 85% seen once. Source material: naive CD4+ T cells from PBMCs. This sample's subset: CD45RA+ positively selected. These TCRs come from a man aged 18 to 30 in good health. Some clones in this sample may be carry-over from other donors' samples.

The V call is TRBV28, the J call TRBJ1-5; no firm D call. V was clipped by 5 bases and J by 9 bases, with 14 bases between them. Germline CDR1 MDHEN, CDR2 SYDVKM. The CDR3 totals 13 residues. The CDR3 spells CASSPREFWPQHF. CDR3 DNA: TGTGCCAGCAGTCCCCGCGAGTTTTGGCCCCAGCATTTT. The variable domain in full, with the rest retrieved from reference TRBV28 and TRBJ1-5, is DVKVTQSSRYLVKRTGEKVFLECVQDMDHENMFWYRQDPGLGLRLIYFSYDVKMKEKGDIPEGYSVSREKKERFSLILESASTNQTSMYLCASSPREFWPQHFGDGTRLSIL.

The rearrangement links TRBV28 to TRBJ2-5; 8 nucleotides agree with TRBD2. CDR1 and CDR2 (germline): MDHEN, SYDVKM. J gave up 4 bases and V 2 bases, and 6 bases lay outside the gene matches. The CDR3 contains 15 residues. CDR3 DNA: TGTGCCAGCAGTTTAGGGGCGGGAGGTGGAGAGACCCAGTACTTC. This codes for CASSLGAGGGETQYF. The full variable domain, in which reference TRBV28 and TRBJ2-5 provide the parts outside the CDR3, is DVKVTQSSRYLVKRTGEKVFLECVQDMDHENMFWYRQDPGLGLRLIYFSYDVKMKEKGDIPEGYSVSREKKERFSLILESASTNQTSMYLCASSLGAGGGETQYFGPGTRLLVL.

The V gene is TRBV30, the J gene TRBJ1-1, with D unresolved. Germline V lookup: CDR1 GTSNPN, CDR2 SVGIG (reference sequence). V was clipped by 5 bases and J by 1 base, with 14 bases between them. The CDR3 spans 14 residues. The CDR3 DNA reads TGTGCCTGGGGGAAGGGCAGATCGAACACTGAAGCTTTCTTT. Translated, it gives CAWGKGRSNTEAFF.

The CDR3: CASSPDRPYYYNEQFF. The CDR3 DNA reads as TGTGCCAGCAGTCCCGACAGACCCTACTACTACAATGAGCAGTTCTTC. The chain links TRBV28 to TRBJ2-1, with D maybe TRBD1 (5 bases). Trimming took 5 bases from V and 3 from J, leaving 17 bases between them. Germline V gives CDR1 MDHEN, CDR2 SYDVKM. This CDR3 spans 16 amino acids.

On this clone itself: Other DNA sequences in the sample encode the same CDR3. The chain employs TRBV5-6 and TRBJ1-5; D might be TRBD1 (6 bases). The length of the CDR3 is 14 residues. Germline V gene sequence: CDR1 SGHDT, CDR2 YYEEEE. Trimming removed 5 bases at V and 1 base at J, with 10 bases between. The CDR3 sequence: CASSFRGSNQPQHF. CDR3 DNA sequence: TGTGCCAGCAGTTTCAGGGGAAGCAATCAGCCCCAGCATTTT.

The chain uses TRBV5-1 and TRBJ2-7; D unclear. Germline CDR1 and CDR2: SGHRS and YFSETQ. The CDR3 loop spans 14 amino acids. The V end was cut by 1 base, the J end by 2 bases, with 10 bases between. The CDR3 DNA reads as TGCGCCAGCAGCTTGATCGGCAGTCCCTACGAGCAGTACTTC. Protein sequence: CASSLIGSPYEQYF.

The chain combines TRBV9 with TRBJ1-5; maybe TRBD1 (5 bases). The V end lost 3 bases, the J end lost 5 bases, and 15 bases lay between the germline ends. The CDR3 runs 15 residues. Germline lookup yields CDR1 SGDLS and CDR2 YYNGEE. The CDR3 DNA reads as TGTGCCAGCAGCGCTAACTCGGGGGGGGATCAGCCCCAGCATTTT. Its translation: CASSANSGGDQPQHF.

The rearrangement joins TRBV5-5 to TRBJ1-2; D call uncertain. V was pared by 7 bases and J by 8 bases, with 21 bases between. Germline V CDR1 and CDR2: SGHKS, YYEKEE (reference sequence). The CDR3 loop spans 14 amino acids. For the CDR3, the DNA is TGTGCCAGCTATTTTTTTGAAACCGCGGGAGGCTACACCTTC. Protein: CASYFFETAGGYTF.

The chain has TRBV28 and TRBJ2-1; 8 bases match TRBD2. Germline CDR1 MDHEN, CDR2 SYDVKM. The length of the CDR3 is 15 residues. V gave up 1 base and J gave up 2 bases; unmatched junction bases: 1. The chain's CDR3 is CASSLSGGTYNEQFF. The CDR3 DNA reads TGTGCCAGCAGTTTATCGGGGGGGACCTACAATGAGCAGTTCTTC.

The chain links TRBV7-2 to TRBJ1-2, with 10 positions matching TRBD1. The CDR3 runs 16 residues. Germline trimming cut 0 bases from V and 7 bases from J; bases unmatched to any gene: 8. Germline V gene data show CDR1 as SGHTA and CDR2 as FQGNSA. CDR3 loop: CASSLALDRGQGGYTF. CDR3 sequence (DNA): TGTGCCAGCAGCTTAGCGCTCGACAGGGGGCAGGGTGGCTACACCTTC.

The chain links TRBV30 to TRBJ1-6; TRBD1 aligns across 7 bases. The V and J ends lost 0 bases and 7 bases, in that order; junction bases with no gene match: 0. Germline V gene lookup returns CDR1 GTSNPN and CDR2 SVGIG (reference sequence). The CDR3 sequence is 13 residues long. CDR3 bases: TGTGCCTGGAGTGTACAGGGGAATTCACCCCTCCACTTT. This sequence encodes CAWSVQGNSPLHF.

The chain employs TRBV19 and TRBJ2-7, with D perhaps TRBD1 (5 bases). Germline values: CDR1 LNHDA, CDR2 SQIVND (reference sequence). The CDR3 extends over 13 amino acids. Trimming took off 6 bases at V and 5 bases at J, with 14 bases between the two ends. CDR3 sequence (DNA): TGTGCCAGTAGAAGCAGGGTATACCACGAGCAGTACTTC. It is translated as CASRSRVYHEQYF.

V is TRBV2 and J is TRBJ2-7, with TRBD2 as a possible D gene (6 bases). V was shortened by 2 bases and J by 7 bases, with 15 bases between the two germline ends. Looked up from germline, CDR1 is SNHLY and CDR2 is FYNNEI. This CDR3 has 14 amino acids. The CDR3 nucleotides are TGTGCCAGCAGTGAAAGACGGATGGAGGGAGAGCAGTACTTC. Translation: CASSERRMEGEQYF. The whole variable domain, remainder taken from reference TRBV2 and TRBJ2-7, is EPEVTQTPSHQVTQMGQEVILRCVPISNHLYFYWYRQILGQKVEFLVSFYNNEISEKSEIFDDQFSVERPDGSNFTLKIRSTKLEDSAMYFCASSERRMEGEQYFGPGTRLTVT.

Comments on this clone: Distinct nucleotide sequences in the sample also encode this CDR3. This chain uses TRBV9 with TRBJ2-5, with D maybe TRBD1 (5 bases). Trimming stripped 0 bases from V and 5 bases from J, with 14 bases between. CDR3 length equals 15 residues. Germline V CDR1 and CDR2: SGDLS, YYNGEE. Here the CDR3 DNA reads TGTGCCAGCAGCGTAGGGCGGCAGGGATACGAGACCCAGTACTTC. It codes for CASSVGRQGYETQYF.

J is TRBJ1-1 and V is TRBV28; a possible D gene is TRBD1 (5 bases). V dropped 6 bases and J dropped 7 bases, with 21 bases sitting between them. The CDR3 length is 15 residues. Germline assignment: CDR1 MDHEN and CDR2 SYDVKM. CDR3 sequence reads: CASRHRSGGLREAFF. CDR3 DNA: TGTGCCAGCAGGCACCGATCGGGGGGGTTGCGTGAAGCTTTCTTT.

In DNA form, the CDR3 reads TGCGCCAGCAGCCCCGCGGGGAGCAACTCCTACAATGAGCAGTTCTTC. This encodes CASSPAGSNSYNEQFF. The chain has TRBV4-1 and TRBJ2-1; possibly TRBD2 for D (6 bases). From germline, CDR1 is MGHRA and CDR2 YSYEKL. CDR3 length: 16 amino acids. The V end lost 4 bases, the J end lost 0 bases, and 13 bases lay between the germline ends.

Regarding this clone: A single base separates this from a much larger clone, so it may be a read error. The V gene is TRBV5-1, the J gene TRBJ2-5; D is unresolved. The DNA end lines up better with TRBJ2-7; the J call may be wrong. The CDR3 has 11 residues. CDR1 and CDR2 from the germline V gene are SGHRS and YFSETQ. CDR3 in amino acids: CASSSSYEQYF. CDR3 in DNA: TGCGCCAGCAGCTCTTCCTACGAGCAGTACTTC.

This rearrangement joins TRBV18 to TRBJ2-3, with D possibly TRBD2 on 5 matching bases. V lost 2 bases and J lost 2, with 11 bases in between. Germline CDR1 KGHSH, CDR2 LQKENI. This CDR3 spans 15 amino acids. This CDR3 reads CASSPLAYLTDTQYF. The CDR3 DNA reads as TGTGCCAGCTCACCATTAGCGTACCTCACAGATACGCAGTATTTT.

This clone occurred a few times. V and J are TRBV19 and TRBJ1-1; D is unclear. Germline values: CDR1 LNHDA, CDR2 SQIVND (reference sequence). The CDR3 is 11 amino acids. V was shortened by 11 bases and J by 0 bases, with 7 bases between the two germline ends. For the CDR3, the DNA is TGTGCCTCCAGTATGAACACTGAAGCTTTCTTT. It codes for CASSMNTEAFF.

CDR3: CASSLTGAGTNEKLFF. The DNA of the CDR3 is TGTGCCAGCAGTTTAACAGGCGCAGGGACTAATGAAAAACTGTTTTTT. J is TRBJ1-4 and V is TRBV28; TRBD1 is a possible D gene (5 bases). The V and J ends lost 2 bases and 2 bases respectively, with 12 bases between them. From germline, CDR1 is MDHEN and CDR2 SYDVKM. CDR3 length equals 16 residues.

J is TRBJ1-1 and V is TRBV2; 9 bases fit TRBD1. The trim removed 6 bases at V and 6 bases at J, leaving 5 bases unmatched. The germline V gene encodes CDR1 SNHLY and CDR2 FYNNEI. This CDR3 spans 13 amino acids. In DNA form, the CDR3 reads TGTGCCAGCAGCCGGGACAGGGCCCCTGAAGCTTTCTTT. Translated: CASSRDRAPEAFF.